The 9 T cell receptor beta chains below were found in one sample sequenced in a study of PD-1 blockade in classical Hodgkin lymphoma (dated by TCRdb to 2018 to 2020). The sample's time point label, decoded: cycle 4 day 1 (C4D1), after five to seven weeks of nivolumab. All trial patients had relapsed after autologous stem cell transplantation, with cohorts A, B and C differing in prior brentuximab vedotin exposure. Library prep was done by the immunoSEQ multiplex PCR assay. This is the immuneACCESS table as TCRdb keeps it, with only in-frame sequences that have V and J called. A part of the clones is gone; compared with another copy, unresolved V genes explain less than half, and the rest is unexplained. This sample lists 20,000 to 25,000 clones; 70% to 80% were detected once. Of the sample, more than 5.5% is held by the ten largest clones. The starting material was peripheral blood mononuclear cells (PBMCs), obtained before the fourth cycle of nivolumab. The receptors shown here come from a human donor with classical Hodgkin lymphoma.

This chain uses TRBV4-2 with TRBJ2-2, with TRBD2 matching 8 bases. The germline V gene has CDR1 LGHNA and CDR2 YNFKEQ. The CDR3 loop spans 16 amino acids. With V trimmed by 6 bases and J by 1 base, 7 bases remained unmatched. CDR3 DNA: TGTGCCAGCAGTCCCCGAGCGGGGGTGAACACCGGGGAGCTGTTTTTT. Translation gives CASSPRAGVNTGELFF.

This sequence joins TRBV7-9 and TRBJ2-1; unclear D gene. The germline CDR1 and CDR2 sequences are SEHNR and FQNEAQ (reference sequence). The CDR3 has 16 amino acids. The ends were cut back, 9 bases at V and 0 bases at J, with 18 bases in the middle. CDR3 amino acids: CASPQGMSASYNEQFF. The CDR3 bases are TGTGCCAGTCCCCAAGGGATGTCGGCCTCCTACAATGAGCAGTTCTTC.

The J gene is TRBJ2-1, the V gene TRBV28; possible D gene TRBD2, 6 bases. The CDR3 contains 16 residues. With 5 bases removed from V and 3 bases from J, the gap between germline ends came to 17 bases. Germline V gene data show CDR1 as MDHEN and CDR2 as SYDVKM. CDR3 nucleotides: TGTGCCAGCAGTGGAAGTCGGGGGATGATCTACAATGAGCAGTTCTTC. Its translation is CASSGSRGMIYNEQFF.

This clone has just a few counts. The rearrangement uses TRBV28 and TRBJ1-2; 7 positions agree with TRBD1. This CDR3 is 14 amino acids long. V was clipped by 4 bases and J by 8 bases; unmatched bases: 10. The germline V gene encodes CDR1 MDHEN and CDR2 SYDVKM. The DNA of the CDR3 is TGTGCCAGCAGTTCCCATCGACAGGGAGGCGGCTACACCTTC. This encodes CASSSHRQGGGYTF.

This rearrangement joins TRBV2 to TRBJ2-1; D gene uncertain. The germline V gene encodes CDR1 SNHLY and CDR2 FYNNEI. The CDR3 has 14 residues. The ends were cut back, 3 bases at V and 8 bases at J, with 14 bases in the middle. The CDR3 sequence is CASSDLSRLYEQFF. The DNA for the CDR3 is TGTGCCAGCAGTGATCTCAGCAGGTTGTATGAGCAGTTCTTC.

The rearrangement uses TRBV2 and TRBJ2-3; D is unresolved. The CDR3 spans 13 residues. The V gene's germline CDR1 is SNHLY and CDR2 FYNNEI. Deletions cut 3 bases from V and 4 bases from J, with 8 bases between. The CDR3 reads CASSDARSDTQYF. In DNA form, the CDR3 reads TGTGCCAGCAGTGATGCCCGGTCAGATACGCAGTATTTT.

This chain uses TRBV19 with TRBJ2-5; the D call may be TRBD1 or TRBD2 (5 bases each). The CDR3 is made up of 14 amino acids. The V end was cut by 0 bases, the J end by 10 bases, with 15 bases between. Germline values: CDR1 LNHDA, CDR2 SQIVND (reference sequence). CDR3 sequence: CASSIDRGDSHQYF. DNA for the CDR3: TGTGCCAGTAGTATAGATCGGGGTGACAGCCACCAGTACTTC. Using reference TRBV19 and TRBJ2-5 for the parts outside the CDR3, the full variable domain is DGGITQSPKYLFRKEGQNVTLSCEQNLNHDAMYWYRQDPGQGLRLIYYSQIVNDFQKGDIAEGYSVSREKKESFPLTVTSAQKNPTAFYLCASSIDRGDSHQYFGPGTRLLVL.

This chain links TRBV13 with TRBJ1-6; D unclear. Germline CDR1 and CDR2: PRHDT and FYEKMQ (reference sequence). V was pared by 4 bases and J by 9 bases, with 22 bases between. This CDR3 is 17 amino acids long. The CDR3 coding sequence is TGTGCCAGCAGCTCCCGGTCCTCCCAGGTGGCTATTTCACCCCTCCACTTT. Protein: CASSSRSSQVAISPLHF.

Remarks on this clone: This specimen includes other DNA sequences encoding the same CDR3. The chain has TRBV14 and TRBJ2-5; 7 bases are a match to TRBD2. The CDR3 sequence is 17 residues long. The germline V gene has CDR1 SGHDN and CDR2 FVKESK. Trimming at V came to 0 bases and at J to 5 bases, leaving 12 bases not matched to a gene. CDR3 nucleotide sequence: TGTGCCAGCAGCCAAGATCGGAGCAATTGGCGGGGGGAGACCCAGTACTTC. It codes for CASSQDRSNWRGETQYF.